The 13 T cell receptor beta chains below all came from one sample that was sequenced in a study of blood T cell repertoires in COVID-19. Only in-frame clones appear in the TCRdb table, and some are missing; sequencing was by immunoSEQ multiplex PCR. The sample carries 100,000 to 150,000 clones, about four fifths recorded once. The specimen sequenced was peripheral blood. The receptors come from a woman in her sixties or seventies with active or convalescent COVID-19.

The CDR3 protein is CASSFAGVPSYNEQFF. The CDR3 DNA follows: TGCGCCAGCAGCTTCGCCGGGGTCCCATCCTACAATGAGCAGTTCTTC. The chain employs TRBV5-1 and TRBJ2-1, with D possibly matching TRBD2 (5 bases). This CDR3 comprises 16 residues. CDR1 is SGHRS, CDR2 YFSETQ, per germline. Trimming took off 2 bases at V and 1 base at J, with 13 bases between the two ends. The variable domain in full, with the rest retrieved from reference TRBV5-1 and TRBJ2-1, is KAGVTQTPRYLIKTRGQQVTLSCSPISGHRSVSWYQQTPGQGLQFLFEYFSETQRNKGNFPGRFSGRQFSNSRSEMNVSTLELGDSALYLCASSFAGVPSYNEQFFGPGTRLTVL.

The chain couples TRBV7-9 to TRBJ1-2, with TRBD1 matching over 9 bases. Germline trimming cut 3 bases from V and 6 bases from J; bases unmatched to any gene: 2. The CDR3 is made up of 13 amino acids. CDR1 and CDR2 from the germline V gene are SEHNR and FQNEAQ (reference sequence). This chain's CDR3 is CASSFGTGNGYTF. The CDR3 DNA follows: TGTGCCAGCAGCTTCGGGACAGGGAATGGCTACACCTTC.

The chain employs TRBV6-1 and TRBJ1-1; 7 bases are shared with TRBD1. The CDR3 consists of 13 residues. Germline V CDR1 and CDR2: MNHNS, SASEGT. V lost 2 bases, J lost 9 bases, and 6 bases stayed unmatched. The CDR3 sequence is CASSEMDRFQAFF. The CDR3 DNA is TGTGCCAGCAGTGAAATGGACAGGTTCCAAGCTTTCTTT.

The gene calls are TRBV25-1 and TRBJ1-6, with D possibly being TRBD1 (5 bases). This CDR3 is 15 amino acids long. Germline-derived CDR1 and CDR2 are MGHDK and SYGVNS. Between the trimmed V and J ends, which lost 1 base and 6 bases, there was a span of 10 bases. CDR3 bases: TGTGCCAGCAGTGAATCGACAGTCCTTAATTCACCCCTCCACTTT. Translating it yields CASSESTVLNSPLHF.

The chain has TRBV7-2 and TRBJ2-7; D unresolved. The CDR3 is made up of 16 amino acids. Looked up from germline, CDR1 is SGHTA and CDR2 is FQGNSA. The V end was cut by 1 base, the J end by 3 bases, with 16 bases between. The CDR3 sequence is CASSLGVAVPYYEQYF. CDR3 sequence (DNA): TGTGCCAGCAGCTTAGGAGTCGCTGTTCCCTACTACGAGCAGTACTTC.

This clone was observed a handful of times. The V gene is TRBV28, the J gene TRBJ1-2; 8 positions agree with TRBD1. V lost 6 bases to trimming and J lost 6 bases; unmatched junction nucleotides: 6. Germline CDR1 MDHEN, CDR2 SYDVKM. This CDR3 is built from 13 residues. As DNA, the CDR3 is TGTGCCAGCAGACTTAGGACAGGGAATGGCTACACCTTC. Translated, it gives CASRLRTGNGYTF.

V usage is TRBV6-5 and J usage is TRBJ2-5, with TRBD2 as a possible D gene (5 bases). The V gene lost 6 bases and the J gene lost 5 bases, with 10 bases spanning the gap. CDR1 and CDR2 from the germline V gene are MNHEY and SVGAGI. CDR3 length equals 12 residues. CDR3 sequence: CASRGRGETQYF. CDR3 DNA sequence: TGTGCCAGCAGAGGCCGAGGGGAGACCCAGTACTTC.

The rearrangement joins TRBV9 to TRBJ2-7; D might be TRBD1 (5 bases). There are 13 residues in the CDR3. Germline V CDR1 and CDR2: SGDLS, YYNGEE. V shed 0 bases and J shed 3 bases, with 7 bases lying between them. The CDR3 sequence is CASSVEDSYEQYF. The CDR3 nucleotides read TGTGCCAGCAGCGTAGAAGACAGCTACGAGCAGTACTTC.

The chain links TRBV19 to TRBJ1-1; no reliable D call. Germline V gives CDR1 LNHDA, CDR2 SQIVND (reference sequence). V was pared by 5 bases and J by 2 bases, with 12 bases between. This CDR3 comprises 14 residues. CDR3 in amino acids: CASSPLGVNTEAFF. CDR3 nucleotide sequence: TGTGCCAGTAGTCCGTTGGGAGTTAACACTGAAGCTTTCTTT.

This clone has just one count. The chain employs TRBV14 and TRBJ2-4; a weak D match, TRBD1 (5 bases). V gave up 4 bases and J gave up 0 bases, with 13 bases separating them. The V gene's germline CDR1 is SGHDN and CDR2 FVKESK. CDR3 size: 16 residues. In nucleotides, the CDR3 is TGTGCCAGCAGCCGCGACAGAACACTAGCCAAAAACATTCAGTACTTC. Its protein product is CASSRDRTLAKNIQYF. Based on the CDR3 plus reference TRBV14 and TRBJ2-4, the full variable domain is EAGVTQFPSHSVIEKGQTVTLRCDPISGHDNLYWYRRVMGKEIKFLLHFVKESKQDESGMPNNRFLAERTGGTYSTLKVQPAELEDSGVYFCASSRDRTLAKNIQYFGAGTRLSVL.

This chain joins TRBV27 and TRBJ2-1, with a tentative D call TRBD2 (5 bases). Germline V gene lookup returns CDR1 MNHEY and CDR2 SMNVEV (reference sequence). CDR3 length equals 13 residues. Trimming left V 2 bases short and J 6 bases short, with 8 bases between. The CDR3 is CASSLDRGNEQFF. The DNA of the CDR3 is TGTGCCAGCAGTTTAGACCGGGGCAATGAGCAGTTCTTC.

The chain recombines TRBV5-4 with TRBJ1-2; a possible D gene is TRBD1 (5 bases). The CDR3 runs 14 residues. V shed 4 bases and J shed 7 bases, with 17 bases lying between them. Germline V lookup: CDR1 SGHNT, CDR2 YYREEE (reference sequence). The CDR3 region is CASSQPPGGGGYTF. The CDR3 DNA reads TGTGCCAGCAGCCAACCCCCGGGGGGTGGTGGCTACACCTTC.

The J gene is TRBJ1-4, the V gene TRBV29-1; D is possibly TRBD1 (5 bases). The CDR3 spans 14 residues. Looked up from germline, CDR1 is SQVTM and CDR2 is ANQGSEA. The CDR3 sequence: CSAATGTYNEKLFF. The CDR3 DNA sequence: TGCAGTGCCGCCACCGGGACTTATAATGAAAAACTGTTTTTT.